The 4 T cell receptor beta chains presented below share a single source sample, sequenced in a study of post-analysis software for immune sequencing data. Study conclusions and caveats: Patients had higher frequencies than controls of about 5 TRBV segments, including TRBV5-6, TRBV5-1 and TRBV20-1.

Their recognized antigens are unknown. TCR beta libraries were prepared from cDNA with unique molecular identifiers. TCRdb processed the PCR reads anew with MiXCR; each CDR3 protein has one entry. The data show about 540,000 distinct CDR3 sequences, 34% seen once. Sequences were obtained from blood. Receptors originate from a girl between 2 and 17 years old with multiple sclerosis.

The chain's CDR3 is CASFDRGGTEAFF. CDR3 bases: TGTGCCAGCTTTGACAGGGGAGGAACTGAAGCTTTCTTT. The genes are TRBV18 and TRBJ1-1, with 8 bases matching TRBD1. Unmatched junction bases numbered 6, after V lost 7 bases and J lost 5 bases. CDR1 is KGHSH, CDR2 LQKENI, per germline. The CDR3 spans 13 residues.

The CDR3 nucleotides read TGTGCCAGCAGCTTTCGGACAGGGGACCAAGAGACCCAGTACTTC. Amino acids: CASSFRTGDQETQYF. This rearrangement joins TRBV9 to TRBJ2-5, with 9 positions matching TRBD1. The CDR3 covers 15 residues. V lost 4 bases and J lost 0; bases outside the gene matches: 4. CDR1 is SGDLS, CDR2 YYNGEE, per germline.

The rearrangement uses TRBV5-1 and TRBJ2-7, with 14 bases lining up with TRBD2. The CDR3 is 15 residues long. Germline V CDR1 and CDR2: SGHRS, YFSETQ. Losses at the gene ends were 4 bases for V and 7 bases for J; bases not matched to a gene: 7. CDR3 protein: CASSLGTSGGGEQYF. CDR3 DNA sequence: TGCGCCAGCAGCCTGGGGACTAGCGGGGGAGGTGAGCAGTACTTC. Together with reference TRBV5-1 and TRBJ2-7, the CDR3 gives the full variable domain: KAGVTQTPRYLIKTRGQQVTLSCSPISGHRSVSWYQQTPGQGLQFLFEYFSETQRNKGNFPGRFSGRQFSNSRSEMNVSTLELGDSALYLCASSLGTSGGGEQYFGPGTRLTVT.

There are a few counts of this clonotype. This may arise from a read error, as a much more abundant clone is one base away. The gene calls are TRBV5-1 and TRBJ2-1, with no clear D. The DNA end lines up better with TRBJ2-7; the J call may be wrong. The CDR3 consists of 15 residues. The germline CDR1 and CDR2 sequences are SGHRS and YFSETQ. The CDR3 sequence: CASSLAVSGYNEQYF. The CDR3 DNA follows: TGCGCCAGCAGCTTGGCGGTGTCAGGCTACAATGAGCAGTACTTC.